These 20 T cell receptor beta chains came from one sample sequenced in a study of memory CD4+ T cells and cytomegalovirus serostatus. Generated by immunoSEQ multiplex PCR, the TCRdb table keeps only in-frame clones and is missing some. Among approximately 44,000 clones, about 80% were seen once, and the ten largest hold 1.5% to 2.5%. Single viable CD3+CD4+CD8-CD45RO+ cells were sorted as the memory CD4+ T cells. The sample taken for sequencing was memory CD4+ T cells from blood. These receptors all stem from an adult in good health and CMV-seronegative.

The rearrangement links TRBV29-1 to TRBJ2-1, with 8 bases aligning to TRBD2. Looked up from germline, CDR1 is SQVTM and CDR2 is ANQGSEA. Unmatched junction bases numbered 17, after V lost 7 bases and J lost 9 bases. There are 15 residues in the CDR3. CDR3 loop: CSESRDLAGSGEQFF. CDR3 nucleotide sequence: TGCAGCGAATCAAGGGATTTAGCGGGGAGCGGTGAGCAGTTCTTC.

The rearrangement uses TRBV19 and TRBJ2-1, with 8 bases identical to TRBD1. Germline-derived CDR1 and CDR2 are LNHDA and SQIVND (reference sequence). V shed 5 bases and J 2 bases; nucleotides not matched to a gene: 8. This CDR3 is built from 16 residues. CDR3 loop: CASSVMDRVTYNEQFF. CDR3 nucleotide sequence: TGTGCCAGTAGTGTGATGGACAGGGTTACCTACAATGAGCAGTTCTTC.

This chain uses TRBV18 with TRBJ2-1; 9 nucleotides agree with TRBD2. CDR3 length: 17 residues. The junction had 16 bases not matched to a gene; V was cut back by 10 bases and J by 3 bases. The germline gives CDR1 KGHSH, CDR2 LQKENI. CDR3 protein: CATLLGGGAGNYNEQFF. The CDR3 region has the DNA TGTGCCACCCTCCTTGGCGGGGGGGCCGGAAACTACAATGAGCAGTTCTTC.

The rearrangement joins TRBV10-1 to TRBJ2-3; no clear D gene. CDR1 and CDR2 from the germline V gene are WNHNN and SYGVQD (reference sequence). With 6 bases removed from V and 2 bases from J, the gap between germline ends came to 0 bases. There are 10 residues in the CDR3. The CDR3 protein is CASSTDTQYF. CDR3 in DNA: TGCGCCAGCAGCACAGATACGCAGTATTTT.

V usage is TRBV5-5 and J usage is TRBJ2-5; maybe TRBD1 (5 bases). Trimming pared 1 base from V and 2 bases from J, leaving 12 bases between. The germline gives CDR1 SGHKS, CDR2 YYEKEE (reference sequence). This CDR3 spans 15 amino acids. Here the CDR3 DNA reads TGTGCCAGCAGCTTGACAGGCACGAATCAAGAGACCCAGTACTTC. Amino acids: CASSLTGTNQETQYF.

This rearrangement joins TRBV18 to TRBJ1-6; 9 bases match TRBD1. The germline V gene encodes CDR1 KGHSH and CDR2 LQKENI. The CDR3 consists of 15 residues. J gave up 8 bases and V 6 bases, and 8 bases lay outside the gene matches. The DNA of the CDR3 is TGTGCCAGCTCCCCCGGGACAGGGTCCCATTCACCCCTCCACTTT. As protein: CASSPGTGSHSPLHF. The entire variable domain, with the rest obtained from reference TRBV18 and TRBJ1-6, is as follows: NAGVMQNPRHLVRRRGQEARLRCSPMKGHSHVYWYRQLPEEGLKFMVYLQKENIIDESGMPKERFSAEFPKEGPSILRIQQVVRGDSAAYFCASSPGTGSHSPLHFGNGTRLTVT.

The chain couples TRBV6-5 to TRBJ2-7; D is perhaps TRBD2 (6 bases). The germline V and J ends were trimmed by 5 bases and 2 bases, with 13 bases remaining between them. This CDR3 contains 14 residues. Germline lookup yields CDR1 MNHEY and CDR2 SVGAGI. In DNA, the CDR3 is TGTGCCAGCAGTCCCGCGGGACGTACCTACGAGCAGTACTTC. Its protein is CASSPAGRTYEQYF.

The rearrangement joins TRBV5-1 to TRBJ2-5; 7 bases map to TRBD1. The V gene's germline CDR1 is SGHRS and CDR2 YFSETQ. J gave up 1 base and V 0 bases, and 3 bases lay outside the gene matches. There are 15 residues in the CDR3. CDR3 loop: CASSLVGQSQETQYF. Here the CDR3 DNA reads TGCGCCAGCAGCTTGGTGGGACAGTCCCAAGAGACCCAGTACTTC.

This clone was seen a few times. The J gene is TRBJ1-5, the V gene TRBV19, with D possibly TRBD1 on 5 matching bases. This CDR3 is 15 amino acids long. The germline V and J ends were trimmed by 6 bases and 3 bases, with 15 bases remaining between them. The germline V gene has CDR1 LNHDA and CDR2 SQIVND (reference sequence). The CDR3: CASSRGGGPNQPQHF. The DNA of the CDR3 is TGTGCCAGTAGCCGCGGGGGGGGTCCCAATCAGCCCCAGCATTTT.

This chain uses TRBV7-9 with TRBJ1-1; a weak D match, TRBD1 (5 bases). The CDR3 consists of 14 residues. V was clipped by 3 bases and J by 0 bases, with 8 bases between them. Looked up from germline, CDR1 is SEHNR and CDR2 is FQNEAQ (reference sequence). This chain's CDR3 is CASSFQGLNTEAFF. CDR3 in DNA: TGTGCCAGCAGCTTCCAGGGTTTGAACACTGAAGCTTTCTTT.

The chain recombines TRBV11-3 with TRBJ2-5, with TRBD2 as a possible D gene (7 bases). This CDR3 region has 14 residues. Trimming stripped 5 bases from V and 4 bases from J, with 14 bases between. Germline lookup yields CDR1 SGHNT and CDR2 YENEEA. The CDR3 loop is CASSPSAGAETQYF. CDR3 nucleotide sequence: TGTGCCAGCAGCCCCTCGGCGGGGGCAGAGACCCAGTACTTC.

The chain links TRBV19 to TRBJ1-3; D might be TRBD1 (5 bases). CDR3 length: 15 amino acids. Germline lookup yields CDR1 LNHDA and CDR2 SQIVND (reference sequence). Trimming left V 4 bases short and J 5 bases short, with 15 bases between. The CDR3 is CASSKLPDTRNTIYF. The CDR3 DNA follows: TGTGCCAGTAGTAAGCTCCCGGACACAAGAAACACCATATATTTT.

This clone is categorized as medium-sized (0.01 to 0.1%). CDR3: CASSMYAGEYTDTQYF. The CDR3, as DNA: TGTGCCAGTAGTATGTACGCGGGGGAGTACACAGATACGCAGTATTTT. The genes are TRBV19 and TRBJ2-3; 7 bases align to TRBD2. Germline V CDR1 and CDR2: LNHDA, SQIVND (reference sequence). The CDR3 spans 16 residues. Unmatched junction bases numbered 8, after V lost 3 bases and J lost 2 bases.

V is TRBV30 and J is TRBJ1-5; TRBD1 is a possible D gene (6 bases). Germline V gene data show CDR1 as GTSNPN and CDR2 as SVGIG (reference sequence). The length of the CDR3 is 18 residues. V lost 2 bases to trimming and J lost 4 bases, with 24 bases between them. CDR3 protein: CAWSKGLHQGFGNQPQHF. The CDR3 DNA reads TGTGCCTGGAGTAAAGGCCTGCACCAGGGGTTTGGAAATCAGCCCCAGCATTTT.

The chain joins TRBV6-1 to TRBJ1-4; no definite D call. CDR1 and CDR2 (germline): MNHNS, SASEGT. This CDR3 spans 13 amino acids. V lost 1 base, J lost 7 bases, and 7 bases lay in between. This chain's CDR3 is CASSEGNFEKLFF. CDR3 bases: TGTGCCAGCAGTGAAGGCAATTTTGAAAAACTGTTTTTT.

V gene TRBV28 combines with J gene TRBJ1-5, with 7 bases that match TRBD1. The CDR3 spans 13 residues. The germline gives CDR1 MDHEN, CDR2 SYDVKM. Trimming at V came to 5 bases and at J to 6 bases, leaving 4 bases not matched to a gene. Here the CDR3 reads CASSPGGGQPQHF. As DNA, the CDR3 is TGTGCCAGCAGTCCAGGGGGAGGTCAGCCCCAGCATTTT.

J is TRBJ2-5 and V is TRBV11-1; the D is unclear. Trimming pared 5 bases from V and 0 bases from J, leaving 10 bases between. The CDR3 has 14 residues. From germline, CDR1 is SGHAT and CDR2 FQDESV (reference sequence). The CDR3 region has the DNA TGTGCCAGCAGCGTTGACTTGTACCAAGAGACCCAGTACTTC. Amino acids: CASSVDLYQETQYF.

This clone was found a few times. The V gene is TRBV7-9, the J gene TRBJ2-6, with 8 bases matching TRBD1. Germline loops: CDR1 SEHNR, CDR2 FQNEAQ (reference sequence). The CDR3 sequence is 17 residues long. Losses at the gene ends were 5 bases for V and 0 bases for J; bases not matched to a gene: 6. The CDR3 bases are TGTGCCAGCAGCACTCGGGACAGGAGCTCTGGGGCCAACGTCCTGACTTTC. Protein: CASSTRDRSSGANVLTF.

This sequence joins TRBV7-9 and TRBJ2-7; the D is unclear. Deletions cut 5 bases from V and 4 bases from J, with 21 bases between. Germline V gene lookup returns CDR1 SEHNR and CDR2 FQNEAQ (reference sequence). The CDR3 spans 16 residues. The CDR3 sequence is CASSHPTGPTLYEQYF. The CDR3 DNA reads TGTGCCAGCAGCCACCCCACCGGACCTACGCTATACGAGCAGTACTTC.

This chain connects TRBV7-3 to TRBJ1-1; D is unclear. This CDR3 is 13 amino acids long. V lost 1 base, J lost 4 bases, and 7 bases lay in between. Germline assignment: CDR1 SGHTA and CDR2 FQGTGA. The CDR3 reads CASSLSSGTEAFF. CDR3 bases: TGTGCCAGCAGCTTAAGTTCCGGCACTGAAGCTTTCTTT. Based on the CDR3 plus reference TRBV7-3 and TRBJ1-1, the full variable domain is GAGVSQTPSNKVTEKGKYVELRCDPISGHTALYWYRQSLGQGPEFLIYFQGTGAADDSGLPNDRFFAVRPEGSVSTLKIQRTERGDSAVYLCASSLSSGTEAFFGQGTRLTVV.